The 15 T cell receptor beta chains below come from one sample, sequenced in a study of cytomegalovirus exposure and HLA in healthy donors. Amplification used 60 Vbeta primers and 13 Jbeta primers. The assay was immunoSEQ multiplex PCR, and TCRdb's table has in-frame clones only and misses some. Of just over 150,000 clones in the sample, approximately 84% were seen once. Sequencing was performed on PBMCs. These receptors came from a male donor in good health and CMV-seropositive.

The gene calls are TRBV27 and TRBJ2-7, with TRBD2 matching 7 bases. With 4 bases clipped from V and 2 bases from J, the junction kept 8 bases outside the gene matches. The germline V gene encodes CDR1 MNHEY and CDR2 SMNVEV (reference sequence). CDR3 length: 15 residues. The chain's CDR3 is CASSSHPGRAYEQYF. The CDR3 DNA reads as TGTGCCAGCAGTTCACATCCAGGGAGGGCCTACGAGCAGTACTTC.

This chain links TRBV18 with TRBJ2-4, with 9 bases lining up with TRBD2. This CDR3 comprises 19 residues. After removal of 0 bases from V and 0 bases from J, the junction contained 9 bases not matched to a gene. The germline V gene has CDR1 KGHSH and CDR2 LQKENI. Here the CDR3 reads CASSPPILAGGLAKNIQYF. The CDR3 bases are TGTGCCAGCTCACCACCGATACTGGCGGGAGGGCTAGCCAAAAACATTCAGTACTTC.

The chain joins TRBV9 to TRBJ2-7; 11 bases are shared with TRBD2. V lost 4 bases and J lost 4; bases outside the gene matches: 7. The CDR3 has 15 amino acids. Germline V gene sequence: CDR1 SGDLS, CDR2 YYNGEE. The CDR3 coding sequence is TGTGCCAGCAGCTCGACTAGCGGGAATGGGTACGAGCAGTACTTC. Protein sequence: CASSSTSGNGYEQYF.

The chain links TRBV9 to TRBJ2-3, with TRBD2 matching over 10 bases. With 7 bases clipped from V and 6 bases from J, the junction kept 17 bases outside the gene matches. Per the germline V gene, CDR1 is SGDLS and CDR2 is YYNGEE. The CDR3 contains 17 residues. For the CDR3, the DNA is TGTGCCAGCGGTGGGGGTAGCGGGAGGTCACAGGGTGATACGCAGTATTTT. Its protein is CASGGGSGRSQGDTQYF.

To note about this clone: Sequence at one end of the junction differs from germline and may be a read error. The rearrangement joins TRBV11-3 to TRBJ1-1, with TRBD1 matching over 7 bases. Germline lookup yields CDR1 SGHNT and CDR2 YENEEA. This CDR3 has 13 amino acids. CDR3 sequence reads: CASSYRGDRVVSF. The CDR3 nucleotides are TGTGCCAGCAGCTATCGAGGAGACAGGGTGGTCTCCTTT.

The rearrangement links TRBV27 to TRBJ1-5; D is possibly TRBD1 (5 bases). Trimming pared 2 bases from V and 6 bases from J, leaving 11 bases between. Looked up from germline, CDR1 is MNHEY and CDR2 is SMNVEV (reference sequence). The CDR3 runs 14 residues. CDR3 DNA sequence: TGTGCCAGCAGTTTAACGGGGGGGAGTCAGCCCCAGCATTTT. It specifies CASSLTGGSQPQHF.

This rearrangement joins TRBV2 to TRBJ2-5; 9 nucleotides agree with TRBD1. CDR3 length: 14 amino acids. Germline assignment: CDR1 SNHLY and CDR2 FYNNEI. V shed 4 bases and J 4 bases; nucleotides not matched to a gene: 4. CDR3 amino acids: CASSADRGGETQYF. For the CDR3, the DNA is TGTGCCAGCAGTGCGGACAGGGGCGGAGAGACCCAGTACTTC.

The genes are TRBV18 and TRBJ2-1, with D perhaps matching TRBD2 (5 bases). The CDR3 contains 11 residues. Germline CDR1 reads KGHSH; CDR2 reads LQKENI. V shed 3 bases and J shed 12 bases, with 9 bases lying between them. CDR3 bases: TGTGCCAGCTCACCGGGGAGTGCGCAGTTCTTC. This gives the protein CASSPGSAQFF.

The chain combines TRBV7-2 with TRBJ2-1; 9 bases fit TRBD2. Looked up from germline, CDR1 is SGHTA and CDR2 is FQGNSA. V gave up 0 bases and J gave up 5 bases; unmatched junction bases: 8. The CDR3 sequence is 17 residues long. CDR3 in DNA: TGTGCCAGCAGCTTAGCTGGCGGGAGGGCGAGAAACAATGAGCAGTTCTTC. Amino acids: CASSLAGGRARNNEQFF.

The chain recombines TRBV7-9 with TRBJ2-1; the match to TRBD1 covers 9 bases. Trimming cost V 4 bases and J 4 bases; bases outside gene matches: 5. This CDR3 contains 15 residues. CDR1 and CDR2 (germline): SEHNR, FQNEAQ (reference sequence). CDR3 in amino acids: CASSSAGTGYNEQFF. In DNA form, the CDR3 reads TGTGCCAGCAGCTCCGCCGGGACAGGGTACAATGAGCAGTTCTTC.

This chain links TRBV5-4 with TRBJ2-5, with 9 bases matching TRBD1. Germline V gene sequence: CDR1 SGHNT, CDR2 YYREEE (reference sequence). The CDR3 totals 15 residues. V lost 4 bases to trimming and J lost 5 bases; unmatched junction nucleotides: 9. This CDR3 is CASSEGQGRWETQYF. The CDR3 DNA reads TGTGCCAGCAGCGAAGGACAGGGGAGGTGGGAGACCCAGTACTTC.

V gene TRBV18 combines with J gene TRBJ1-6; TRBD1 matches at 8 bases. Germline CDR1 KGHSH, CDR2 LQKENI. CDR3 size: 14 residues. V lost 5 bases and J lost 7; bases outside the gene matches: 4. The CDR3 loop reads CASSSTGENSPLHF. For the CDR3, the DNA is TGTGCCAGCTCATCGACAGGGGAGAATTCACCCCTCCACTTT.

The chain has TRBV7-2 and TRBJ2-7; D is undetermined. The CDR3 totals 13 residues. V was shortened by 5 bases and J by 0 bases, with 8 bases between the two germline ends. Germline V gives CDR1 SGHTA, CDR2 FQGNSA. CDR3 residues: CASSESVSYEQYF. In nucleotides, the CDR3 is TGTGCCAGCAGCGAGTCGGTCTCCTACGAGCAGTACTTC.

CDR3 DNA sequence: TGTGCCAGCAGTTTATTTTCGGGGGGGGCAAACAATGAGCAGTTCTTC. Amino acids: CASSLFSGGANNEQFF. The rearrangement uses TRBV27 and TRBJ2-1; TRBD2 agrees at 8 bases. The CDR3 is 16 amino acids. From germline, CDR1 is MNHEY and CDR2 SMNVEV (reference sequence). The V segment lost 1 base and the J segment 5 bases; nucleotides outside the gene matches: 7.

On this clone itself: At one boundary the junction diverges from the germline segment, which might be a read error. The genes are TRBV7-9 and TRBJ2-7; the match to TRBD2 covers 9 bases. The CDR3 spans 16 residues. The germline CDR1 and CDR2 sequences are SEHNR and FQNEAQ (reference sequence). This CDR3 is CSSSESGGLAGYEQYF. The DNA of the CDR3 is TGTTCCAGCAGCGAAAGCGGGGGACTAGCTGGCTACGAGCAGTACTTC.